Presented here are 21 T cell receptor beta chains from one specimen sequenced in a study of human T cells and chemical hapten exposure. TCRdb recomputed calls from the RACE reads with MiXCR, one row per CDR3 protein. The sample consists of around 200,000 distinct CDR3 sequences, about 31% of them appearing once. The time point here: pre-sensitization, week 0. Treatment reported: therapeutic diphenylcyclopropenone sensitization with weekly scalp DPC. The material sequenced was whole blood, taken in connection with sensitization to the hapten diphenylcyclopropenone (DPC). These receptors all come from a woman in her thirties with alopecia areata. Some clones in this sample may be carry-over from other donors' samples.

The J gene is TRBJ2-7, the V gene TRBV4-1, with D perhaps matching TRBD1 (6 bases). The CDR3 is 17 residues long. Germline CDR1 and CDR2: MGHRA and YSYEKL. Trimming cost V 0 bases and J 0 bases, with 15 bases left between them. Written as DNA, the CDR3 is TGCGCCAGCAGCCAAGATAAGTGGAGACAGGACTCCTACGAGCAGTACTTC. It is translated as CASSQDKWRQDSYEQYF.

This chain uses TRBV10-3 with TRBJ2-7; the match to TRBD1 covers 7 bases. The germline V gene has CDR1 ENHRY and CDR2 SYGVKD. With V trimmed by 0 bases and J by 3 bases, 5 bases remained unmatched. The length of the CDR3 is 15 residues. The CDR3, as DNA: TGTGCCATCAGTGAGTCGACAGGGCCGCTCTACGAGCAGTACTTC. Its protein product is CAISESTGPLYEQYF.

The chain couples TRBV29-1 to TRBJ2-2, with D hard to call. Per germline, CDR1 SQVTM and CDR2 ANQGSEA. CDR3 length equals 11 residues. The V and J ends lost 4 bases and 6 bases respectively, with 6 bases between them. The CDR3 here is CSVGPPGELFF. DNA for the CDR3: TGCAGCGTTGGTCCGCCCGGGGAGCTGTTTTTT.

This clonotype was observed at least ten times. The chain recombines TRBV20-1 with TRBJ2-5, with 7 positions matching TRBD2. In germline, CDR1 is DFQATT, CDR2 SNEGSKA (reference sequence). This CDR3 has 13 amino acids. J lost 5 bases, V lost 5 bases, and 8 bases had no gene match. The CDR3 spells CSAPMGGFETQYF. The CDR3 coding sequence is TGCAGTGCTCCCATGGGGGGGTTTGAGACCCAGTACTTC.

This chain joins TRBV29-1 and TRBJ1-5; D is unclear. V was trimmed by 7 bases and J by 7 bases, leaving 14 bases between them. CDR1 and CDR2 (germline): SQVTM, ANQGSEA. This CDR3 is built from 12 residues. The CDR3 region has the DNA TGCAGCGCCGGGGAGGTTGGGCAGCCCCAGCATTTT. This codes for CSAGEVGQPQHF.

This chain connects TRBV10-3 to TRBJ2-5, with D maybe TRBD2 (7 bases). This CDR3 has 15 amino acids. The germline V gene encodes CDR1 ENHRY and CDR2 SYGVKD. Trimming removed 3 bases from V and 1 base from J, with 12 bases in between. For the CDR3, the DNA is TGTGCCATCAGTGATGAGGGGGGGGTCCAAGAGACCCAGTACTTC. Translating gives CAISDEGGVQETQYF.

The V call is TRBV6-2 or TRBV6-3, the J call TRBJ2-1, with TRBD2 matching over 8 bases. Germline V gene lookup returns CDR1 MNHEY and CDR2 SVGEGT. The CDR3 loop spans 15 amino acids. V gave up 7 bases and J gave up 0 bases; unmatched junction bases: 5. The CDR3 nucleotides read TGTGCCAGCATTCGGGGGGGGAGCTCCTACAATGAGCAGTTCTTC. Translated: CASIRGGSSYNEQFF.

This clonotype was picked up a small number of times. CDR3 DNA sequence: TGTGCCAGCAGCTTACAACGGGGTGGATTCGGTGGAAACACCATATATTTT. It translates to CASSLQRGGFGGNTIYF. The V gene is TRBV7-9, the J gene TRBJ1-3; D not resolved. Germline values: CDR1 SEHNR, CDR2 FQNEAQ (reference sequence). V shed 2 bases and J shed 3 bases, with 17 bases lying between them. The CDR3 contains 17 residues.

The chain recombines TRBV7-8 with TRBJ2-1, with a tentative D call TRBD2 (6 bases). CDR1 and CDR2 (germline): SGHVS, FQNEAQ. Deletions cut 3 bases from V and 6 bases from J, with 12 bases between. The CDR3 loop spans 14 amino acids. CDR3 loop: CASSLSLARNEQFF. In nucleotides, the CDR3 is TGTGCCAGCAGCTTGTCTCTAGCGCGCAATGAGCAGTTCTTC. The variable domain in full, completed from reference TRBV7-8 and TRBJ2-1, reads GAGVSQSPRYKVAKRGQDVALRCDPISGHVSLFWYQQALGQGPEFLTYFQNEAQLDKSGLPSDRFFAERPEGSVSTLKIQRTQQEDSAVYLCASSLSLARNEQFFGPGTRLTVL.

This chain uses TRBV28 with TRBJ2-5, with D possibly TRBD1 on 6 matching bases. This CDR3 is built from 13 residues. V was shortened by 8 bases and J by 2 bases, with 12 bases between the two germline ends. Germline V lookup: CDR1 MDHEN, CDR2 SYDVKM. DNA of the CDR3: TGTGCCAGCCAGAGACAGGTTCAAGAGACCCAGTACTTC. Translated, it gives CASQRQVQETQYF.

This clonotype was seen a handful of times. This chain joins TRBV28 and TRBJ1-4, with D unclear. Trimming removed 7 bases at V and 8 bases at J, with 23 bases between. Germline lookup yields CDR1 MDHEN and CDR2 SYDVKM. The length of the CDR3 is 16 residues. The CDR3 loop reads CASTAGIQPNSEKLFF. The DNA for the CDR3 is TGTGCCAGCACCGCGGGCATTCAACCTAATTCCGAAAAACTGTTTTTT.

This clonotype was detected a few times. The chain carries TRBV27 and TRBJ2-5; TRBD1 agrees at 7 bases. The ends lost 6 bases at V and 1 base at J; junction bases unmatched: 8. The CDR3 has 15 residues. Germline V CDR1 and CDR2: MNHEY, SMNVEV (reference sequence). Here the CDR3 reads CASRRLRDSQETQYF. Written as DNA, the CDR3 is TGTGCCAGCAGACGACTCCGGGACAGCCAAGAGACCCAGTACTTC.

The chain has TRBV6-5 and TRBJ1-2, with D tentatively TRBD1 (5 bases). This CDR3 has 13 residues. V was clipped by 7 bases and J by 7 bases, with 16 bases between them. Germline V CDR1 and CDR2: MNHEY, SVGAGI. The CDR3 region has the DNA TGTGCCAGCACCAGAACCGGGGCAAGTGGCTACACCTTC. As protein: CASTRTGASGYTF.

V gene TRBV2 combines with J gene TRBJ1-1; 10 nucleotides match TRBD1. Germline V gives CDR1 SNHLY, CDR2 FYNNEI. Trimming took 8 bases from V and 4 from J; bases not matched to a gene: 4. This CDR3 is built from 13 residues. The CDR3, as DNA: TGTGCCAGCTGGACAGGGGGGGGCACTGAAGCTTTCTTT. Translating it yields CASWTGGGTEAFF.

This clonotype has more than one count but fewer than ten. This rearrangement joins TRBV9 to TRBJ1-1, with TRBD1 identical over 7 bases. This CDR3 spans 17 amino acids. Germline CDR1 is SGDLS and CDR2 is YYNGEE. With 0 bases clipped from V and 10 bases from J, the junction kept 18 bases outside the gene matches. CDR3 nucleotide sequence: TGTGCCAGCAGCGTAGGAGGACAGGCGACTAAACAGGGTGCAGCTTTCTTT. Protein product: CASSVGGQATKQGAAFF.

With respect to this clonotype: At one of its ends the junction is not consistent with the germline gene, which may arise from a read error. The rearrangement uses TRBV12-3 or TRBV12-4 and TRBJ1-6; perhaps TRBD1 as D (5 bases). The length of the CDR3 is 14 residues. The CDR3 loop is CANSLPGNNSPLHF. The CDR3 DNA reads TGTGCCAACAGTTTACCAGGGAATAATTCACCCCTCCACTTT.

The chain joins TRBV10-3 to TRBJ2-3, with unresolved D. V was shortened by 0 bases and J by 0 bases, with 1 base between the two germline ends. CDR3 length: 13 amino acids. CDR1 is ENHRY, CDR2 SYGVKD, per germline. CDR3 region: CAISESSTDTQYF. Written as DNA, the CDR3 is TGTGCCATCAGTGAGTCTAGCACAGATACGCAGTATTTT.

J is TRBJ1-2 and V is TRBV6-1; TRBD1 agrees at 12 bases. V dropped 1 base and J dropped 5; count of bases not matched to a gene: 8. Germline V CDR1 and CDR2: MNHNS, SASEGT. The CDR3 runs 17 residues. CDR3 DNA sequence: TGTGCCAGCAGTGAAGGGCCGGGACAGGGGGCCGGGTATGGCTACACCTTC. It codes for CASSEGPGQGAGYGYTF.

This clonotype has just a few counts. The rearrangement joins TRBV2 to TRBJ1-2, with D perhaps matching TRBD1 (5 bases). Germline V gives CDR1 SNHLY, CDR2 FYNNEI. This CDR3 is 14 amino acids long. V gave up 11 bases and J gave up 6 bases, with 22 bases separating them. CDR3 coding DNA: TGTGCCCTTACCGGGACCAGAGGTTCTAATGGCTACACCTTC. Translated: CALTGTRGSNGYTF.

J is TRBJ2-1 and V is TRBV20-1, with 12 bases identical to TRBD2. Germline V gives CDR1 DFQATT, CDR2 SNEGSKA (reference sequence). Germline trimming cut 5 bases from V and 7 bases from J; bases unmatched to any gene: 9. The CDR3 sequence is 15 residues long. CDR3 nucleotides: TGCAGTGCTCGAAGACTAGCGGGAGTATTAAATGAGCAGTTCTTC. Protein: CSARRLAGVLNEQFF.

This clonotype was seen ten or more times. The chain couples TRBV11-2 to TRBJ2-1; no definite D call. The CDR3 covers 14 residues. Germline lookup yields CDR1 SGHAT and CDR2 FQNNGV. V lost 1 base and J 7 bases, leaving 11 bases between the germline ends. The CDR3 reads CASSLVGRLNEQFF. In DNA form, the CDR3 reads TGTGCCAGCAGCTTAGTTGGCAGGCTTAATGAGCAGTTCTTC.